Here is one T cell receptor beta chain with its context. Trimming cost V 7 bases and J 5 bases, with 14 bases left between them. Germline values: CDR1 SNHLY, CDR2 FYNNEI. The CDR3 sequence is 13 residues long. This record belongs to a study of blood T cell repertoires in COVID-19. Study-level information: PBMCs, B-cell-depleted T cells, or T cells provided the cDNA or gDNA that made up the material.

Clones were read by immunoSEQ multiplex PCR, and TCRdb kept only the in-frame ones, dropping some. This sample yields approximately 220,000 clones, of which approximately 87% are seen a single time; 2.2% belongs to the top ten. This sequence originates from a woman aged 50 to 65 with acute or convalescent COVID-19. Sequences were obtained from peripheral blood. The V gene is TRBV2, the J gene TRBJ2-5; perhaps TRBD1 as D (6 bases). Here the CDR3 DNA reads TGTGCCAGCATTAGGGGGATTTATGAGACCCAGTACTTC. Amino acids: CASIRGIYETQYF.